This TCR beta chain was documented in a study of blood T cell repertoires in COVID-19. On the study more broadly: Material from acute and convalescent COVID-19 was sourced from the United States, Italy and Spain.

Original analysis: Estimation of nucleated cell counts was performed using reference gene primer amplification. Clones were read by immunoSEQ multiplex PCR, and TCRdb kept only the in-frame ones, dropping some. The DNA was the basis for D and trimming; V, J and clone size are from that table. The data hold some 40,000 clones, with 84% observed a single time. There are 14 residues in the CDR3. Per the germline V gene, CDR1 is MNHEY and CDR2 is SVGAGI. V lost 7 bases and J 3 bases, leaving 12 bases between the germline ends. The TCR comes from a man aged 50 to 59 with active or convalescent COVID-19. The rearrangement links TRBV6-5 to TRBJ2-2, with D possibly being TRBD1 (6 bases). Sequencing input: peripheral blood. The CDR3 protein is CASTLTGDTGELFF. CDR3 coding DNA: TGTGCCAGCACCCTGACAGGAGACACCGGGGAGCTGTTTTTT.